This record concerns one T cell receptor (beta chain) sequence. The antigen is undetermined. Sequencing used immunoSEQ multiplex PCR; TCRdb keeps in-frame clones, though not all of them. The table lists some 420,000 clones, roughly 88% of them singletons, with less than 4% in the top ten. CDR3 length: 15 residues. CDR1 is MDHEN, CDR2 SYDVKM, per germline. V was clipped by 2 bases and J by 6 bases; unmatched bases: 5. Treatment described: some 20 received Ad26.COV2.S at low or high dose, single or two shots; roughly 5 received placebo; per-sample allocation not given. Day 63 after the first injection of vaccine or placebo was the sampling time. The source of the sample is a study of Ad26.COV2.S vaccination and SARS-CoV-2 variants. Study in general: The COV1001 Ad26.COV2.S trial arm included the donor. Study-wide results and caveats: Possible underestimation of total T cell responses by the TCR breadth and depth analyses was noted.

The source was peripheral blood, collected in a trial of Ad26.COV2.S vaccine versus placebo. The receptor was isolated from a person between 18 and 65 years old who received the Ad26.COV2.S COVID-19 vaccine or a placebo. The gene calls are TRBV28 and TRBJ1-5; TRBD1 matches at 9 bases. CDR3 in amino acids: CASSLPGQGSQPQHF. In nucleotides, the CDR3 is TGTGCCAGCAGTTTACCGGGACAGGGTAGTCAGCCCCAGCATTTT.